One and the same sample provided the 10 T cell receptor beta chains below, sequenced in a study of cytomegalovirus exposure and HLA in healthy donors. PCR used 60 Vbeta primers and 13 Jbeta primers. Repertoires were generated with immunoSEQ multiplex PCR, while TCRdb's copy carries only in-frame clones and drops some. The table lists about 150,000 clones, more than 80% of them singletons. The specimen sequenced was PBMCs. The receptors derive from a woman in her forties in good health and CMV-seropositive.

The chain recombines TRBV10-3 with TRBJ2-1; TRBD2 matches at 8 bases. This CDR3 has 16 amino acids. Germline CDR1 and CDR2: ENHRY and SYGVKD. J gave up 6 bases and V 3 bases, and 10 bases lay outside the gene matches. CDR3 DNA sequence: TGTGCCATCAGTGAACTGAGACTAGCGTTAATCAATGAGCAGTTCTTC. It yields the protein CAISELRLALINEQFF.

The chain couples TRBV7-8 to TRBJ2-1; 11 bases line up with TRBD2. With V trimmed by 5 bases and J by 7 bases, 7 bases remained unmatched. Germline V lookup: CDR1 SGHVS, CDR2 FQNEAQ. The CDR3 is made up of 15 amino acids. For the CDR3, the DNA is TGTGCCAGCAGCGCGGGACTAGCGGTTGCAAATGAGCAGTTCTTC. Translated, it gives CASSAGLAVANEQFF.

The rearrangement links TRBV7-2 to TRBJ2-7; possibly TRBD1 for D (6 bases). V lost 1 base, J lost 5 bases, and 18 bases lay in between. The germline gives CDR1 SGHTA, CDR2 FQGNSA. The CDR3 contains 16 residues. The CDR3: CASSLVPQGIPHEQYF. The CDR3 DNA reads as TGTGCCAGCAGCTTAGTGCCACAGGGAATCCCCCACGAGCAGTACTTC. The complete variable domain, with remaining parts taken from reference TRBV7-2 and TRBJ2-7, reads GAGVSQSPSNKVTEKGKDVELRCDPISGHTALYWYRQSLGQGLEFLIYFQGNSAPDKSGLPSDRFSAERTGGSVSTLTIQRTQQEDSAVYLCASSLVPQGIPHEQYFGPGTRLTVT.

This chain links TRBV6-1 with TRBJ1-5; possible D gene TRBD1, 5 bases. V was clipped by 6 bases and J by 4 bases, with 7 bases between them. Looked up from germline, CDR1 is MNHNS and CDR2 is SASEGT. The CDR3 has 12 residues. The CDR3 sequence is CASRQGNQPQHF. The CDR3 DNA sequence: TGTGCCAGCAGGCAGGGAAATCAGCCCCAGCATTTT.

This sequence joins TRBV2 and TRBJ2-2; D may be TRBD2 (5 bases). Germline CDR1 and CDR2: SNHLY and FYNNEI. The CDR3 extends over 13 amino acids. V was trimmed by 6 bases and J by 9 bases, leaving 14 bases between them. The CDR3 DNA is TGTGCCAGCAGCTGGGTCCCCGGGAGGGAGCTGTTTTTT. Translation: CASSWVPGRELFF.

The rearrangement joins TRBV4-3 to TRBJ2-3, with TRBD2 identical over 12 bases. The germline gives CDR1 LGHNA, CDR2 YSLEER. V lost 1 base and J lost 0; bases outside the gene matches: 8. This CDR3 contains 19 residues. The CDR3 here is CASSQGPITSGGSTDTQYF. The CDR3 DNA follows: TGCGCCAGCAGCCAAGGCCCAATAACTAGCGGGGGGAGCACAGATACGCAGTATTTT.

Worth noting for this clone: In the same sample, other DNA sequences code for this CDR3. The CDR3 DNA follows: TGTGCCAGCAGCGTAGCAGTCGGGGGGTACGAGCAGTACTTC. Protein sequence: CASSVAVGGYEQYF. The V and J genes are TRBV9 and TRBJ2-7, with 7 bases lining up with TRBD2. The CDR3 covers 14 residues. Germline loops: CDR1 SGDLS, CDR2 YYNGEE. V trimming: 0 bases; J trimming: 4 bases; junction bases outside the gene matches: 4.

The chain is built from TRBV23-1 and TRBJ2-7, with D possibly being TRBD2 (5 bases). TRBV23-1 is an ORF, and what it does is uncertain. CDR3 size: 15 residues. Trimming pared 1 base from V and 4 bases from J, leaving 14 bases between. CDR3 amino acids: CASSQFLGRGYEQYF. The CDR3 bases are TGCGCCAGCAGTCAATTTTTAGGGAGAGGTTACGAGCAGTACTTC.

This rearrangement joins TRBV6-6 to TRBJ2-5; 10 nucleotides line up with TRBD1. The germline V gene encodes CDR1 MNHNY and CDR2 SVGAGI (reference sequence). The junction had 6 bases not matched to a gene; V was cut back by 6 bases and J by 2 bases. CDR3 length: 15 residues. The CDR3 nucleotides read TGTGCCAGCAGCCCGGACAGGGGGTTACAAGAGACCCAGTACTTC. It encodes CASSPDRGLQETQYF.

This chain connects TRBV6-5 to TRBJ2-7; D may be TRBD2 (6 bases). Germline assignment: CDR1 MNHEY and CDR2 SVGAGI. V lost 4 bases, J lost 6 bases, and 10 bases lay in between. The CDR3 is 12 residues long. In DNA form, the CDR3 reads TGTGCCAGCAGTTCGGGGGTTAGCGAGCAGTACTTC. Its protein is CASSSGVSEQYF.